Listed below are T cell receptor beta chains from one sample, sequenced in a study of cytomegalovirus exposure and HLA in healthy donors. Assay used: immunoSEQ multiplex PCR; TCRdb lists only in-frame clones, some missing. The sample totals fewer than 150,000 clones. Sequenced: PBMCs. These receptors all come from a man aged 40-49 years in good health and CMV-seronegative. Both conserved end residues are part of each CDR3. The order of the fields is V gene, J gene, CDR3 length, D gene, CDR3 DNA, CDR3 protein. A D gene is named only where the DNA matches it firmly.

v_gene: TRBV5-4; j_gene: TRBJ1-2; len: 14; d_gene: .; CDR3nt: TGTGCCAGCAGCTTGGCCGGGGGTTACTATGGCTACACCTTC; CDR3aa: CASSLAGGYYGYTF
v_gene: TRBV18; j_gene: TRBJ2-3; len: 14; d_gene: TRBD1; CDR3nt: TGTGCCAGCTCACCCGACAGGGTTGGAGATACGCAGTATTTT; CDR3aa: CASSPDRVGDTQYF
v_gene: TRBV11-2; j_gene: TRBJ1-3; len: 14; d_gene: TRBD1; CDR3nt: TGTGCCAGCAGCTCCGGGACAGCAGAAAACACCATATATTTT; CDR3aa: CASSSGTAENTIYF
v_gene: TRBV29-1; j_gene: TRBJ2-5; len: 11; d_gene: TRBD2; CDR3nt: TGCAGCCTTAGCGGGGGAGAGACCCAGTACTTC; CDR3aa: CSLSGGETQYF
v_gene: TRBV7-3; j_gene: TRBJ2-3; len: 14; d_gene: .; CDR3nt: TGTGCCAGCAGCTTGGGCAGGTCCACAGATACGCAGTATTTT; CDR3aa: CASSLGRSTDTQYF
v_gene: TRBV15; j_gene: TRBJ1-1; len: 13; d_gene: .; CDR3nt: TGTGCCACCAGCATCCCGCACGGTACTGAAGCTTTCTTT; CDR3aa: CATSIPHGTEAFF
v_gene: TRBV11-2; j_gene: TRBJ2-1; len: 16; d_gene: .; CDR3nt: TGTGCCAGCAGCTTAGATCCAACTGTACTAGTAGGTGAGCAGTTCTTC; CDR3aa: CASSLDPTVLVGEQFF
v_gene: TRBV5-1; j_gene: TRBJ1-2; len: 14; d_gene: .; CDR3nt: TGCGCCAGCAGCTTGGAGCGGGTCTCAAATGGCTACACCTTC; CDR3aa: CASSLERVSNGYTF
v_gene: TRBV6-6; j_gene: TRBJ1-2; len: 13; d_gene: .; CDR3nt: TGTGCCAGCAGTTACCAGGGGAACTATGGCTACACCTTC; CDR3aa: CASSYQGNYGYTF
v_gene: TRBV2; j_gene: TRBJ1-1; len: 12; d_gene: TRBD1; CDR3nt: TGTGCCAGCATTGGGGGACAGCTAGAAGCTTTCTTT; CDR3aa: CASIGGQLEAFF
v_gene: TRBV5-6; j_gene: TRBJ2-1; len: 15; d_gene: .; CDR3nt: TGTGCCAGCAGCTTCGGTACAGGCCCCTACAATGAGCAGTTCTTC; CDR3aa: CASSFGTGPYNEQFF
v_gene: TRBV10-3; j_gene: TRBJ1-3; len: 13; d_gene: .; CDR3nt: TGTGCCATCATCGGACAGAACGGAAACACCATATATTTT; CDR3aa: CAIIGQNGNTIYF
v_gene: TRBV5-1; j_gene: TRBJ1-4; len: 14; d_gene: .; CDR3nt: TGCGCCAGCAGCTTAGCCGGTACAGGTGAAAAACTGTTTTTT; CDR3aa: CASSLAGTGEKLFF
v_gene: TRBV28; j_gene: TRBJ2-2; len: 15; d_gene: .; CDR3nt: TGTGCCAGCAGCCCAACAGACTATCTCCCCGGGGAGCTGTTTTTT; CDR3aa: CASSPTDYLPGELFF
v_gene: TRBV7-8; j_gene: TRBJ2-7; len: 15; d_gene: TRBD2; CDR3nt: TGTGCCAGCAGCATTACCGGGACTAACAACTACGAGCAGTACTTC; CDR3aa: CASSITGTNNYEQYF
v_gene: TRBV18; j_gene: TRBJ2-3; len: 17; d_gene: TRBD1; CDR3nt: TGTGCCAGCTCACCGGGAATCCGGACAGGGCCCACAGATACGCAGTATTTT; CDR3aa: CASSPGIRTGPTDTQYF
v_gene: TRBV7-9; j_gene: TRBJ2-5; len: 16; d_gene: TRBD2; CDR3nt: TGTGCCAGCAGCCCCCGACTAGCGGGGGCCCAAGAGACCCAGTACTTC; CDR3aa: CASSPRLAGAQETQYF
v_gene: TRBV27; j_gene: TRBJ1-6; len: 16; d_gene: TRBD1; CDR3nt: TGTGCCAGCAGTCCCCTCACCCCGACAGGGGGTAAACCCCTCCACTTT; CDR3aa: CASSPLTPTGGKPLHF
v_gene: TRBV7-2; j_gene: TRBJ2-4; len: 11; d_gene: .; CDR3nt: TGTGCCAGCAGCTTAGCGGGTCAGGGCTACTTC; CDR3aa: CASSLAGQGYF
v_gene: TRBV6-1; j_gene: TRBJ2-7; len: 12; d_gene: .; CDR3nt: TGTGCCAGCAGTGAATCAGCCTACGAGCAGTACTTC; CDR3aa: CASSESAYEQYF
v_gene: TRBV5-1; j_gene: TRBJ2-1; len: 19; d_gene: TRBD2; CDR3nt: TGCGCCAGCAGTCCCCAGGCTAGCGGGGGGCCTCAAAGATTCAATGAGCAGTTCTTC; CDR3aa: CASSPQASGGPQRFNEQFF
v_gene: TRBV2; j_gene: TRBJ1-4; len: 15; d_gene: TRBD1; CDR3nt: TGTGCCAGCCAGGGACAGGGGGCAGTTAATGAAAAACTGTTTTTT; CDR3aa: CASQGQGAVNEKLFF
v_gene: TRBV7-2; j_gene: TRBJ1-6; len: 16; d_gene: TRBD1; CDR3nt: TGTGCCAGCAGCTTAATGATTCAGGGGGCTGGTTCACCCCTCCACTTT; CDR3aa: CASSLMIQGAGSPLHF